A selection of T cell receptor beta chains follows, all from one sample in a study of blood T cell repertoires in COVID-19. Some clones are missing from TCRdb's copy, which holds only in-frame ones; the method was immunoSEQ multiplex PCR. This sample has around 170,000 clones, with roughly 80% found just once. The sample consisted of PBMCs or T cells enriched from blood (not recorded which). The receptors come from a man over 45 who had recovered from COVID-19. Both conserved end residues are part of each CDR3.

V | CDR3
TRBV18 | CASSRDRGLLEQYF
TRBV2 | CASSIPGGSTDTQYF
TRBV2 | CASSGYYEQYF
TRBV7-3 | CASSRQENYGYTF
TRBV5-5 | CASSLDFAGEQYF
TRBV5-5 | CASSTRGTVGNQPQHF
TRBV7-3 | CASSPRRGADTQYF
TRBV6-5 | CASSYYRGHQPQHF
TRBV9 | CASSLSAGRVQETQYF
TRBV5-1 | CASSLKGVGANVLTF
TRBV3-1/TRBV3-2 | CASSRKRQRGEHNEQFF
TRBV29-1 | CSILDGQPRWTQYF
TRBV7-2 | CASSSRTGNTGELFF
TRBV19 | CASSTGLAGYLGANVLTF
TRBV19 | CASSIDRAYEQYF
TRBV30 | CAWSPISYEQYF
TRBV5-1 | CASSLGQGDNAEAFF
TRBV7-9 | CASSLDLGGTEAFF
TRBV5-1 | CASSLAGGSTDTQYF